These T cell receptor beta chains were read from a single sample in a study of T cell responses to AZD1222 COVID-19 vaccine. TCRdb keeps only in-frame clones here, not all; method: immunoSEQ multiplex PCR. The sample has 60,000 to 75,000 clones, about 85% seen once; the top ten hold roughly 19%. Sequenced material: peripheral blood, taken on day 0 of AZD1222 vaccination. The source of these receptors is an adult in good health. The CDR3 runs from the conserved cysteine through the conserved F or W. The order of the fields is J gene, D gene, clone size, V gene, CDR3 protein, CDR3 DNA. A D gene is named only where the DNA matches it firmly. Size values are once, few and many counts, or a class for expanded clones, and some rows have none.

>TRBJ2-7|.|.|TRBV30
CAWSVWGRNYEQYF
TGTGCCTGGAGTGTATGGGGACGGAACTACGAGCAGTACTTC
>TRBJ1-1|.|.|TRBV5-8
CASSRSSGGLNTEAFF
TGTGCCAGCAGCCGATCTTCCGGAGGGCTAAACACTGAAGCTTTCTTT
>TRBJ2-3|TRBD2|few|TRBV9
CASSVEGTSVMDTQYF
TGTGCCAGCAGCGTAGAGGGGACTAGCGTAATGGATACGCAGTATTTT
>TRBJ2-7|.|.|TRBV28
CASSLGGMGSSYEQYF
TGTGCCAGCAGTTTAGGAGGCATGGGCAGTTCCTACGAGCAGTACTTC
>TRBJ1-6|.|.|TRBV9
CASSTTGGNNSPLHF
TGTGCCAGCAGCACCACAGGTGGGAATAATTCACCCCTCCACTTT
>TRBJ1-6|.|.|TRBV10-1
CASSESWHRWSNSPLHF
TGCGCCAGCAGTGAGTCCTGGCACAGGTGGTCCAATTCACCCCTCCACTTT
>TRBJ1-6|TRBD1|once|TRBV27
CASSISLPDRGGSPLHF
TGTGCCAGCAGTATCTCCTTACCCGACAGGGGAGGTTCACCCCTCCACTTT
>TRBJ1-2|.|.|TRBV2
CASTINKQTYGYTF
TGTGCCAGCACCATTAATAAACAGACCTATGGCTACACCTTC
>TRBJ2-3|.|.|TRBV5-6
CASSMNTGTYTDTQYF
TGTGCCAGCAGCATGAATACAGGGACCTACACAGATACGCAGTATTTT
>TRBJ2-5|.|.|TRBV9
CASSVGRGRNKETQYF
TGTGCCAGCAGCGTAGGACGGGGGCGGAACAAAGAGACCCAGTACTTC
>TRBJ2-5|TRBD2|.|TRBV5-1
CASSYSGDQETQYF
TGCGCCAGCAGTTATAGCGGGGACCAAGAGACCCAGTACTTC
>TRBJ2-4|.|once|TRBV28
CASRSGVNIQYF
TGTGCCAGCAGGTCAGGGGTAAACATTCAGTACTTC
>TRBJ2-7|.|.|TRBV6-6
CASSPTTEPYEQYF
TGTGCCAGCAGTCCCACTACGGAGCCCTACGAGCAGTACTTC
>TRBJ1-1|.|once|TRBV9
CASSVGQATEAFF
TGTGCCAGCAGCGTAGGGCAGGCCACTGAAGCTTTCTTT
>TRBJ1-6|.|.|TRBV3-1/TRBV3-2
CASSQGRGSNSPLHF
TGTGCCAGCAGCCAAGGACGGGGATCTAATTCACCCCTCCACTTT
>TRBJ1-2|.|.|TRBV13
CASTKGRGRGANGYTF
TGTGCCAGCACCAAAGGGAGGGGCAGGGGAGCTAATGGCTACACCTTC
>TRBJ1-1|.|once|TRBV6-5
CASQEGTEAFF
TGTGCCAGTCAGGAGGGCACTGAAGCTTTCTTT
>TRBJ1-6|.|.|TRBV3-1/TRBV3-2
CASSQLQYNSPLHF
TGTGCCAGCAGCCAACTGCAGTATAATTCACCCCTCCACTTT
>TRBJ1-1|.|.|TRBV7-9
CASSPTGATEAFF
TGTGCCAGCAGCCCAACGGGGGCCACTGAAGCTTTCTTT
>TRBJ2-6|.|once|TRBV5-1
CASSLWQFSGANVLTF
TGCGCCAGCAGCTTGTGGCAGTTCTCTGGGGCCAACGTCCTGACTTTC
>TRBJ1-4|TRBD1|medium-sized|TRBV28
CASSLEFTGGNEKLFF
TGTGCCAGCAGTTTAGAATTTACAGGGGGAAATGAAAAACTGTTTTTT
>TRBJ2-7|.|once|TRBV6-5
CASSYTGMPLREQYF
TGTGCCAGCAGTTATACCGGAATGCCCCTGAGGGAGCAGTACTTC
>TRBJ1-1|.|.|TRBV27
CASADISLNTEAFF
TGTGCCAGCGCAGACATCAGTCTGAACACTGAAGCTTTCTTT
>TRBJ1-5|.|.|TRBV18
CASSPLGLNQPQHF
TGTGCCAGCTCACCCCTTGGATTAAATCAGCCCCAGCATTTT
>TRBJ1-2|.|.|TRBV6-1
CASSAFPDGYTF
TGTGCCAGCAGTGCTTTTCCCGATGGCTACACCTTC
>TRBJ2-6|.|.|TRBV27
CASSLFSGFGANVLTF
TGTGCCAGCAGTTTATTTTCGGGGTTCGGGGCCAACGTCCTGACTTTC